This T cell receptor (beta chain) originates from a study of shared clonotypes between healthy human individuals. CDR1 SGDLS and CDR2 YYNGEE come from the germline V gene. The CDR3 sequence is 18 residues long. V was pared by 4 bases and J by 0 bases, with 14 bases of the junction left unmatched. Naivety among CD8 cells was defined by CD45RO negativity and positive CCR7 selection, thereby excluding terminally differentiated effector memory CD45RA+ cells. Some clones are missing from TCRdb's copy, which holds only in-frame ones; the method was immunoSEQ multiplex PCR. The sample records about 680,000 clones, 92% being singletons.

This chain joins TRBV9 and TRBJ2-3; 7 bases align to TRBD2. Sequencing used naive CD8+ T cells sorted from blood. The TCR originated in a man aged 25-45 years in good health. The CDR3 DNA reads as TGTGCCAGCAGCCTCCGGGACTACGGTAATCCTAGCACAGATACGCAGTATTTT. Encoded protein: CASSLRDYGNPSTDTQYF.